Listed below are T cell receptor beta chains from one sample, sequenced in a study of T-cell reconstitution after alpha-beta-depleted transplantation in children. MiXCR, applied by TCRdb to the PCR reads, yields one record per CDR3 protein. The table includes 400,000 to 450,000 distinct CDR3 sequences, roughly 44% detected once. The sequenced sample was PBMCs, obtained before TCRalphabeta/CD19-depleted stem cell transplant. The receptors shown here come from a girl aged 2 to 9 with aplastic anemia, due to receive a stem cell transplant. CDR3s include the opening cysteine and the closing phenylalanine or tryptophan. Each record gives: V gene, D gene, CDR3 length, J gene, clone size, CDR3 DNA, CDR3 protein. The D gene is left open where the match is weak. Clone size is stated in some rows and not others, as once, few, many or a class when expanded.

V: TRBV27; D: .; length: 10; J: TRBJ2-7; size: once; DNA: TGTGCCACTATGAGGTACGAGCAGTACTTC; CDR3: CATMRYEQYF
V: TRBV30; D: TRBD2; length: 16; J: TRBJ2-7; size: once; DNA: TGTGCCTGGGCCGGGACTAGCGGGAGAAGCTCCTACGAGCAGTACTTC; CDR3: CAWAGTSGRSSYEQYF
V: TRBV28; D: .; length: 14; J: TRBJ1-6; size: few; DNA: TGTGCCAGCAGTCTCAGGGGAGGTAATTCACCCCTCCACTTT; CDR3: CASSLRGGNSPLHF
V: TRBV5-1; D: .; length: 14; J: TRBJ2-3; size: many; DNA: TGCGCCAGCAGCTTGGAAGGGGGCACAGATACGCAGTATTTT; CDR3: CASSLEGGTDTQYF
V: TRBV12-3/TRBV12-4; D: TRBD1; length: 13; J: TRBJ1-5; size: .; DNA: TGTGCCAGCAGTTCTTACAGGGGACAGCCCCAGCATTTT; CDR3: CASSSYRGQPQHF
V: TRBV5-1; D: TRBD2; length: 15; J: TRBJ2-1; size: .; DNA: TGCGCCAGCAGCTTGGGGACTAGCGGGAAGGTTGAGCAGTTCTTC; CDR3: CASSLGTSGKVEQFF
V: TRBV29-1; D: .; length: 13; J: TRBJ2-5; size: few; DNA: TGCAGCGTTGATTGGCAGGGGGGGGAGACCCAGTACTTC; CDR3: CSVDWQGGETQYF
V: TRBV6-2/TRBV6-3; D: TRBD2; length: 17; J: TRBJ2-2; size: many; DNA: TGTGCCAGCAGTAAGGGACTAGCGGGAGGAAAGACCGGGGAGCTGTTTTTT; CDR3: CASSKGLAGGKTGELFF
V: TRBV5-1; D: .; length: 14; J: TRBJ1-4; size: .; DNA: TGCGCCAGCAGCCCAGGAGGTCCAAATGAAAAACTGTTTTTT; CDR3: CASSPGGPNEKLFF
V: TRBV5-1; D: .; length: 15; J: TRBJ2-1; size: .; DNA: TGCGCCAGCAGCTTGGCCCCTCGCGGGGTCAATGAGCAGTTCTTC; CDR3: CASSLAPRGVNEQFF
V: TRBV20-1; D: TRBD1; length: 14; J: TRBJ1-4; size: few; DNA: TGCAGTGCTAGGACAGGGGGTGGGGATGAAAAACTGTTTTTT; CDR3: CSARTGGGDEKLFF
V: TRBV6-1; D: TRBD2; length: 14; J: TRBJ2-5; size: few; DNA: TGTGCCAGCAGTGGGGACTATAGCCAAGAGACCCAGTACTTC; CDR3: CASSGDYSQETQYF
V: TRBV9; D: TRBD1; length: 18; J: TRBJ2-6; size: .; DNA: TGTGCCAGCAGCGTGGGACAGGGAAAAGTTGGAGGGGGCAACGTCCTGACTTTC; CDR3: CASSVGQGKVGGGNVLTF
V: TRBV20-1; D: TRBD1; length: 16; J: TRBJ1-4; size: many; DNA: TGCAGTGCCGAGGGACAGGGGCTCAAAGGGTATGAAAAACTGTTTTTT; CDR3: CSAEGQGLKGYEKLFF
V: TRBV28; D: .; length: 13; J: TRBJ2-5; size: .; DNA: TGTGCCAGCAGCCTTCCGCGACTAGAGACCCAGTACTTC; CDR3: CASSLPRLETQYF
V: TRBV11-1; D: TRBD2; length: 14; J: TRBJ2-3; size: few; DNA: TGTGCCAGCAGCTCTAGCGGGCCCACAGATACGCAGTATTTT; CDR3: CASSSSGPTDTQYF
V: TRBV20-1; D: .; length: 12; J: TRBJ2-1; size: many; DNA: TGCAGTGCTAGAGTGACCACAGTGGAACAGTTCTTC; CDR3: CSARVTTVEQFF
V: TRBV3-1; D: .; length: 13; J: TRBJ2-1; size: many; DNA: TGTGCCAGCAGCCGGGGAGCCTACAATGAGCAGTTCTTC; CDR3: CASSRGAYNEQFF
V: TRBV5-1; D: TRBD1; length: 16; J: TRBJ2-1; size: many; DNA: TGCGCCAGCCGAGGACAGGGGCGCACCCCTTACAATGAGCAGTTCTTC; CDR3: CASRGQGRTPYNEQFF
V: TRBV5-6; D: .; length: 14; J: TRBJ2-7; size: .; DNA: TGTGCCAGCACCTACGGGACGTCGTACTACGAGCAGTACTTC; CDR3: CASTYGTSYYEQYF
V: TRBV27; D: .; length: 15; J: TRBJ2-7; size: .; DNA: TGTGCCAGCAGTTTAAGGGGGGACAGTACCTACGAGCAGTACTTC; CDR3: CASSLRGDSTYEQYF
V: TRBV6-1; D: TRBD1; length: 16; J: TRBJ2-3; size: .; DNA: TGTGCCAGCAGTAAGGTTACAGGGGGTGGCACAGATACGCAGTATTTT; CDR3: CASSKVTGGGTDTQYF
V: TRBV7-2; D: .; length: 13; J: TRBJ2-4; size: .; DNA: TGTGCCAGCAGCCCAGTAGCCAAAAACATTCAGTACTTC; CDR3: CASSPVAKNIQYF
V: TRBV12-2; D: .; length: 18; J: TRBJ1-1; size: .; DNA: TGTGCAAGTCGCAACCAAAGGCGGACAGGGGGCGCGGAAACTGAAGCTTTCTTT; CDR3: CASRNQRRTGGAETEAFF
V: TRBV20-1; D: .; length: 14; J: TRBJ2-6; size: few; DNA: TGCAGTGCTAGGCCCCGCACTGGGGCCAACGTCCTGACTTTC; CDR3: CSARPRTGANVLTF
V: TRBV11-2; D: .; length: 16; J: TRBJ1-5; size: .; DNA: TGTGCCAGCAGCTTAGGGAGTTTTGGCAGCAATCAGCCCCAGCATTTT; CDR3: CASSLGSFGSNQPQHF
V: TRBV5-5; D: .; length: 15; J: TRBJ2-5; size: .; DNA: TGTGCCAGCAGCATAGACCCGGGACCTGGAGAGACCCAGTACTTC; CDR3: CASSIDPGPGETQYF
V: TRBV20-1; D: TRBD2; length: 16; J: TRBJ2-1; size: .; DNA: TGCAGTGCTAGCGGGGGACTAGCGGGGACATACAATGAGCAGTTCTTC; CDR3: CSASGGLAGTYNEQFF
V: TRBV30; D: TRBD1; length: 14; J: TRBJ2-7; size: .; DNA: TGTGCCTGGAGTGGACAGGGAAAGTCCTACGAGCAGTACTTC; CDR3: CAWSGQGKSYEQYF
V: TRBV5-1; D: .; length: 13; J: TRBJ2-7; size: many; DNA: TGCGCCAGCAGCCGTGATTACTCCTACGAGCAGTACTTC; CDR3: CASSRDYSYEQYF
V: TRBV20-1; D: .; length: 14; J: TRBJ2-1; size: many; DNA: TGCAGTGCTAGAACCAAGGCGGACAGACATGAGCAGTTCTTC; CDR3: CSARTKADRHEQFF
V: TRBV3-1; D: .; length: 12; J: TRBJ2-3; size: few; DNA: TGTGCCAGCAGCCAAGAGGGGGGTGGGCAGTATTTT; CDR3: CASSQEGGGQYF
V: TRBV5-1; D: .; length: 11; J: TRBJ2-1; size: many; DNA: TGCGCCAGCAGCTTGAGTTATGAGCAGTTCTTC; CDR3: CASSLSYEQFF
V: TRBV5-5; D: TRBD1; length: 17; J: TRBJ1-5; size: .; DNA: TGTGCCAGCAGTCCCCTTACCGGGACAGGGAGAGATCAGCCCCAGCATTTT; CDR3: CASSPLTGTGRDQPQHF
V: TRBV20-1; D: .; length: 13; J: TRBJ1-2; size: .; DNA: TGCAGTGCTAGTCCCCCAGGGGTGCATGGCTACACCTTC; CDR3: CSASPPGVHGYTF
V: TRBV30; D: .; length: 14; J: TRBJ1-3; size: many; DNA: TGTGCCTGGGACAGGAAAACCTCTGGAAACACCATATATTTT; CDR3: CAWDRKTSGNTIYF